This T cell receptor (beta chain) was sequenced during a study of hypomethylating agent response in myelodysplastic syndrome. Assay: immunoSEQ multiplex PCR; the TCRdb copy retains only in-frame clones and omits some. This sample has some 5,000 clones, with under 85% found just once. Between the trimmed V and J ends, which lost 6 bases and 5 bases, there was a span of 18 bases. From germline, CDR1 is SGHRS and CDR2 YFSETQ. This CDR3 is built from 14 residues. This clone was found a few times. The V and J genes are TRBV5-1 and TRBJ2-7; perhaps TRBD2 as D (6 bases). The sequence came from a human donor with myelodysplastic syndrome. Sample: bone marrow, taken before or after starting hypomethylating agent treatment for myelodysplastic syndrome (not recorded which). This chain's CDR3 is CASKASLAFNEQYF. CDR3 in DNA: TGCGCCAGCAAAGCTAGCCTAGCGTTCAACGAGCAGTACTTC.